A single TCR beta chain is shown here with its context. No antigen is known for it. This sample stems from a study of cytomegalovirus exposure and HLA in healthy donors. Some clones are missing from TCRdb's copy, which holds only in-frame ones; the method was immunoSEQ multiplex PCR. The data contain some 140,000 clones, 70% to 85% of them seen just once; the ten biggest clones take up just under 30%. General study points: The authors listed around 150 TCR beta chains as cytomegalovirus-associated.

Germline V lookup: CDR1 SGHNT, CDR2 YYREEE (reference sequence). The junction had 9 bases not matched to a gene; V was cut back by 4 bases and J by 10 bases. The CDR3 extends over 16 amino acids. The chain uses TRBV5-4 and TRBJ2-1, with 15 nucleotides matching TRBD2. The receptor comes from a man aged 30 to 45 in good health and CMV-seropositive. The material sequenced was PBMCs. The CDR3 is CASSPGAGLAGGEQFF. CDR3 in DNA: TGTGCCAGCAGCCCCGGGGCGGGACTAGCGGGAGGAGAGCAGTTCTTC.